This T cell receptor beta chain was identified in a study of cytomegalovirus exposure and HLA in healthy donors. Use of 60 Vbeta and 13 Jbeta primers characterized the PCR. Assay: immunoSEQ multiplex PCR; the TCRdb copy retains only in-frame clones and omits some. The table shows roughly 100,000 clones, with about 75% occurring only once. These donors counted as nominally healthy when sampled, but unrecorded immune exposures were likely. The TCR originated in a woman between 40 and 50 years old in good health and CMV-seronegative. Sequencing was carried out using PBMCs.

In DNA, the CDR3 is TGCGCCAGCAGCATTGGGACAACTCAAGAGACCCAGTACTTC. Translated: CASSIGTTQETQYF. V gene TRBV5-1 combines with J gene TRBJ2-5; possible D gene TRBD1, 6 bases. Trimming left V 4 bases short and J 2 bases short, with 12 bases between. There are 14 residues in the CDR3. Germline V gene sequence: CDR1 SGHRS, CDR2 YFSETQ.